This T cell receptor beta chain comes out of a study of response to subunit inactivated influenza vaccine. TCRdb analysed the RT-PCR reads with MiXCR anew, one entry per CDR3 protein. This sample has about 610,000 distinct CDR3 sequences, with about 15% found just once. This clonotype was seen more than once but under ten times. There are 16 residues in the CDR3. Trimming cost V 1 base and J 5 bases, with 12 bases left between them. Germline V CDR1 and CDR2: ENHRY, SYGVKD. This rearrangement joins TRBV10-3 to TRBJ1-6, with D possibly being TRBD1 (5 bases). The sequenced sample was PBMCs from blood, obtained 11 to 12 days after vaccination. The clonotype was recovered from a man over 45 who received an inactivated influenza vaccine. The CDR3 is CAISELGLRDNSPLHF. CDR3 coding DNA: TGTGCCATCAGTGAGTTGGGCCTCAGGGATAATTCACCCCTCCACTTT.